This TCR beta chain was obtained from a study of T cell responses to AZD1222 COVID-19 vaccine. Study results and caveats: Clonal diversity was possibly underestimated; the donors were predominantly white British and more often female.

V lost 4 bases, J lost 1 base, and 17 bases lay in between. The CDR3 is made up of 16 amino acids. Germline-derived CDR1 and CDR2 are GTSNPN and SVGIG (reference sequence). This clone came up a few times. No antigen is known for it. Assay: immunoSEQ multiplex PCR; the TCRdb copy retains only in-frame clones and omits some. The sample includes 95,000 to 150,000 clones, approximately 85% seen only once; the top ten take approximately 6.6%. This TCR was sampled from an adult in good health. Here the sequenced sample was peripheral blood, taken on day 0 of AZD1222 vaccination. This sequence joins TRBV30 and TRBJ1-3; D perhaps matches TRBD1 (6 bases). The DNA for the CDR3 is TGTGCCTGGACCCTATCGGGGGCACGTTCTGGAAACACCATATATTTT. This codes for CAWTLSGARSGNTIYF.